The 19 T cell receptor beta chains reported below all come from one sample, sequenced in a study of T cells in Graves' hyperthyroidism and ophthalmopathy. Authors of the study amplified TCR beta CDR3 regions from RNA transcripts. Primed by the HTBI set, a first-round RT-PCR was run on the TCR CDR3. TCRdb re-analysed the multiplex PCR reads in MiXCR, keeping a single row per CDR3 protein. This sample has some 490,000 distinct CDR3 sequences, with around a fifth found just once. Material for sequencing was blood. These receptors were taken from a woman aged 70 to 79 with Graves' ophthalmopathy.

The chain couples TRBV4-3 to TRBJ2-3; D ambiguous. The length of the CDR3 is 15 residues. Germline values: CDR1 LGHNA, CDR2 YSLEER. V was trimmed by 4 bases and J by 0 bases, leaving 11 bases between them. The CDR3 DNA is TGCGCCAGCAGCCTAATTACAGCTAGCACAGATACGCAGTATTTT. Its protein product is CASSLITASTDTQYF.

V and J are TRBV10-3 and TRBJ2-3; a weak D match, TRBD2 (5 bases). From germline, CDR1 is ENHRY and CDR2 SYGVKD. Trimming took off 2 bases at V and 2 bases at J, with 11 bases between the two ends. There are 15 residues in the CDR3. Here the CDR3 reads CAISEAMGDTDTQYF. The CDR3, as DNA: TGTGCCATCAGTGAGGCTATGGGAGACACAGATACGCAGTATTTT.

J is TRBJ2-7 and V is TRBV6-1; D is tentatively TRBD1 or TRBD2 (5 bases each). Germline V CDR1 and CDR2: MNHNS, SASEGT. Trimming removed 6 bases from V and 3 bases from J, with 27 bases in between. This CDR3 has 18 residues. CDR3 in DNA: TGTGCCAGCAGCCGGGACCGCCCCGGATCTCGTTCCAGCTACGAGCAGTACTTC. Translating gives CASSRDRPGSRSSYEQYF.

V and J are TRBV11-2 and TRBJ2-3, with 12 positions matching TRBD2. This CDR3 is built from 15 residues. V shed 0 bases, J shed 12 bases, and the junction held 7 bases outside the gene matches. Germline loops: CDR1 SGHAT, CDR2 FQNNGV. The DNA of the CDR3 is TGTGCCAGCAGCTTAGAGCCTAGCGGGAGGGCCCGACAGTATTTT. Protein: CASSLEPSGRARQYF.

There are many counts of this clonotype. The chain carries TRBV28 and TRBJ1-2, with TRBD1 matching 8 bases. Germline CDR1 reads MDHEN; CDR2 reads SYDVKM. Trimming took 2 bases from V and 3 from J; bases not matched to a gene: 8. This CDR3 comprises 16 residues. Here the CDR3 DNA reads TGTGCCAGCAGTTTAGGTGGACAGGGATACCACTATGGCTACACCTTC. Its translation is CASSLGGQGYHYGYTF.

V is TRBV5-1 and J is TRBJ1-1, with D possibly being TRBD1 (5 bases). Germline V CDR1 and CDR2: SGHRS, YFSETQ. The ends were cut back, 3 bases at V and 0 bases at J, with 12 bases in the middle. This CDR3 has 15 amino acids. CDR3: CASSWTTEMNTEAFF. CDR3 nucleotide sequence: TGCGCCAGCAGCTGGACGACAGAAATGAACACTGAAGCTTTCTTT.

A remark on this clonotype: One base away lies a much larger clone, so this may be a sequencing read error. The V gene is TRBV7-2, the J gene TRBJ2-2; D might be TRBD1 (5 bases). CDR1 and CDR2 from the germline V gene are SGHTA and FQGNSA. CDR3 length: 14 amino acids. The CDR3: CANSSRVGAGELFF. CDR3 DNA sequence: TGTGCCAACAGCTCCAGGGTTGGTGCCGGGGAGCTGTTTTTT.

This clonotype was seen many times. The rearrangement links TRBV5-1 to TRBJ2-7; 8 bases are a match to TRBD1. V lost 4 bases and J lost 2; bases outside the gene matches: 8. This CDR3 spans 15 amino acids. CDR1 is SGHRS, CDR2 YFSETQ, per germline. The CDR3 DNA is TGCGCCAGCAGCGCTGACAGGGGTCGAACCTACGAGCAGTACTTC. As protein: CASSADRGRTYEQYF.

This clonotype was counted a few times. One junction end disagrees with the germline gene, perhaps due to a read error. The CDR3 reads CASTRLGDSDEQYF. In DNA, the CDR3 is TGTGCCAGCACCCGACTCGGTGACTCCGACGAGCAGTACTTC. The gene calls are TRBV18 and TRBJ2-7; no reliable D call. This CDR3 is 14 amino acids long. Germline loops: CDR1 KGHSH, CDR2 LQKENI.

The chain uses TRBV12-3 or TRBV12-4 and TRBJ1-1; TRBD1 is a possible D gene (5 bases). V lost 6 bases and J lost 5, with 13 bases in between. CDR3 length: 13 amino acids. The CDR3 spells CASSGTWGTEAFF. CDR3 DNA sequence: TGTGCCAGCAGCGGTACCTGGGGGACTGAAGCTTTCTTT.

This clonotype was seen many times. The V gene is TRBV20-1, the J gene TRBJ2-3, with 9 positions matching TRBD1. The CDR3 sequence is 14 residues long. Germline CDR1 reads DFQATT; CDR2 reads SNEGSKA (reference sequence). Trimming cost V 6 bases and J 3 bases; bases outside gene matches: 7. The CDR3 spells CSAPSGTGTDTQYF. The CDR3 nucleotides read TGCAGTGCACCCTCGGGGACAGGGACAGATACGCAGTATTTT.

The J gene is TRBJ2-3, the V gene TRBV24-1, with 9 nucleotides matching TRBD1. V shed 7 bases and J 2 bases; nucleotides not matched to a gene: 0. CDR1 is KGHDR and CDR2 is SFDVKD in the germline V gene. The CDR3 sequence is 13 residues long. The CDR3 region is CATRQGATDTQYF. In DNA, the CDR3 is TGTGCCACCAGACAGGGGGCCACAGATACGCAGTATTTT.

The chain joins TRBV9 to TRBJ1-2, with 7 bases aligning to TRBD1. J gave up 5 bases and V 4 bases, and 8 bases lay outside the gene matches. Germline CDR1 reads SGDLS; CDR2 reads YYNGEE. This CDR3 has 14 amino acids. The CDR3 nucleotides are TGTGCCAGCAGCTCCGGACAGGAAGATTATGGCTACACCTTC. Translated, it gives CASSSGQEDYGYTF.

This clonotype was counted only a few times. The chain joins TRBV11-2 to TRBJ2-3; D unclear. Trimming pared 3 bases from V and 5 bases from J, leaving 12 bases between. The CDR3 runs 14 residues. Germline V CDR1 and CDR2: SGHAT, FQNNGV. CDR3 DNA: TGTGCCAGCAGCTTGTGGTCTCCAGGAGATACGCAGTATTTT. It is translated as CASSLWSPGDTQYF. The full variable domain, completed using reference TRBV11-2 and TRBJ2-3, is EAGVAQSPRYKIIEKRQSVAFWCNPISGHATLYWYQQILGQGPKLLIQFQNNGVVDDSQLPKDRFSAERLKGVDSTLKIQPAKLEDSAVYLCASSLWSPGDTQYFGPGTRLTVL.

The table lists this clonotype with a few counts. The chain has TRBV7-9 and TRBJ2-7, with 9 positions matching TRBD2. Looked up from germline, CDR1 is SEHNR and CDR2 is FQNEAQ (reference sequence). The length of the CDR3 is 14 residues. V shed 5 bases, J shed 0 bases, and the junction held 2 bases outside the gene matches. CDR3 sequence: CASSASGNSYEQYF. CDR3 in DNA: TGTGCCAGCAGCGCTAGCGGGAACTCCTACGAGCAGTACTTC. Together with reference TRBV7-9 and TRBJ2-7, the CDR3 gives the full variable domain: DTGVSQNPRHKITKRGQNVTFRCDPISEHNRLYWYRQTLGQGPEFLTYFQNEAQLEKSRLLSDRFSAERPKGSFSTLEIQRTEQGDSAMYLCASSASGNSYEQYFGPGTRLTVT.

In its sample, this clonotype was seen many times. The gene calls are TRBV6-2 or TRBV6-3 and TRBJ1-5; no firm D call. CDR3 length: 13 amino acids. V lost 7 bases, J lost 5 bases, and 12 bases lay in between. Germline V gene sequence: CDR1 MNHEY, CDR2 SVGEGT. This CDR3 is CASNLHNDQPQHF. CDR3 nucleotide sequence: TGTGCCAGCAACTTACATAACGATCAGCCCCAGCATTTT.

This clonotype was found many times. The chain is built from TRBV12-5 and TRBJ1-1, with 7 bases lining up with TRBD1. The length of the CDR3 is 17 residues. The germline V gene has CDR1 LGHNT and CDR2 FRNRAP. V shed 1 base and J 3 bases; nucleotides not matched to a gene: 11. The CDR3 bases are TGTGCTAGTGGTTTGGGATTAGGGGGCGCGGGGGACACTGAAGCTTTCTTT. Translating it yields CASGLGLGGAGDTEAFF. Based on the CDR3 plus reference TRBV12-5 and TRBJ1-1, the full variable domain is DARVTQTPRHKVTEMGQEVTMRCQPILGHNTVFWYRQTMMQGLELLAYFRNRAPLDDSGMPKDRFSAEMPDATLATLKIQPSEPRDSAVYFCASGLGLGGAGDTEAFFGQGTRLTVV.

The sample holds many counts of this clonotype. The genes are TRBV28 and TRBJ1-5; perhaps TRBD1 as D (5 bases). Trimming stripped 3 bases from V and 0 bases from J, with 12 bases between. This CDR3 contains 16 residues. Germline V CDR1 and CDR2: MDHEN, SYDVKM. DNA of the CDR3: TGTGCCAGCAGTTTTTGGGGAGGGGTTAGCAATCAGCCCCAGCATTTT. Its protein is CASSFWGGVSNQPQHF.

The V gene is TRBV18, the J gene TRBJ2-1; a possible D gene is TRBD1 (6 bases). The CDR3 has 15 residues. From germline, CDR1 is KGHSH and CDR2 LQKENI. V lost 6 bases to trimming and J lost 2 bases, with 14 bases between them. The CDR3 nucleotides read TGTGCCAGCTCCCGGGACCAGGGGCCCTACAATGAGCAGTTCTTC. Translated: CASSRDQGPYNEQFF.